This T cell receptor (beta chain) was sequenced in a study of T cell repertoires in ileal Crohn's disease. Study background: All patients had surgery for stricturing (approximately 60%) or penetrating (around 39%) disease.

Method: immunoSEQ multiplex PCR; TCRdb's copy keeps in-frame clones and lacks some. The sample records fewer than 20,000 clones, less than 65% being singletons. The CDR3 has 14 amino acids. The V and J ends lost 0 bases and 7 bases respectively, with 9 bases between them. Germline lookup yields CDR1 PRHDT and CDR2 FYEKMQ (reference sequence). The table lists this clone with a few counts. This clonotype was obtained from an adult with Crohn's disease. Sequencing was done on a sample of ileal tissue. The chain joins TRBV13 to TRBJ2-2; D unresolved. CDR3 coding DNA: TGTGCCAGCAGCTTAGGGGCGCGGCTCGGGGAGCTGTTTTTT. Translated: CASSLGARLGELFF.